This TCR beta chain was documented in a study of T cell repertoires and HLA-DP antigens. To note about this clone: Its antigen is currently unknown.

For pre-culture CD4+ samples, the target was around 210,000 T cell genomes. Here immunoSEQ multiplex PCR was the method, and the copy in TCRdb shows in-frame clones only, minus some. The sample lists more than 90,000 clones, around 93% occurring once. General observations from the study: Average cumulative frequency of previously undetected clones was under 40% against one allele and 45% to 65% against the other. No separate analysis of naive versus memory CD4+ cells was done.

This CDR3 region has 17 residues. V dropped 5 bases and J dropped 2; count of bases not matched to a gene: 7. The germline gives CDR1 SGHAT, CDR2 FQNNGV. Sequencing was performed on CD4+ T cells from PBMCs. The clonotype originates from a woman between 18 and 30 years old in good health and CMV-seronegative. The chain uses TRBV11-2 and TRBJ2-5; 14 bases are shared with TRBD2. The CDR3 reads CASSRKGLAGEQETQYF. In nucleotides, the CDR3 is TGTGCCAGCAGCCGTAAGGGACTAGCGGGAGAACAAGAGACCCAGTACTTC. The full variable domain, with the rest looked up from reference TRBV11-2 and TRBJ2-5, is EAGVAQSPRYKIIEKRQSVAFWCNPISGHATLYWYQQILGQGPKLLIQFQNNGVVDDSQLPKDRFSAERLKGVDSTLKIQPAKLEDSAVYLCASSRKGLAGEQETQYFGPGTRLLVL.